These T cell receptor beta chains were read from a single sample in a study of shared T cell receptors in the human thymus. Clones were sequenced by immunoSEQ multiplex PCR, and TCRdb holds only the in-frame ones, with some missing. The data hold hundreds of thousands of clones, with approximately 87% observed a single time. Separately, the same data were catalogued under a study of human thymus T cells.

Material: thymocytes. These receptors were obtained from a boy less than two years old with a congenital heart defect. Each CDR3 is given with its conserved first and last residue. A D gene is named only where the DNA matches it firmly. Size is omitted from some rows. Given values are once, few, many or a class for expanded clones.

>NA|TRBV28|NA|TRBJ1-2
TGTGCCAGCAGTCCATTCCAGCGGGGGCCTCCGGGCTTCTACACCTTC
CASSPFQRGPPGFYTF
>TRBD1|TRBV29-1|few|TRBJ2-7
TGCAGCGCGGGACAGGCCTCTACCTACGAGCAGTACTTC
CSAGQASTYEQYF
>TRBD2|TRBV28|NA|TRBJ2-7
TGTGCCAGCAGTTTACGAGCGGGAGGTCCGCAGGAGTACGAGCAGTACTTC
CASSLRAGGPQEYEQYF
>TRBD1|TRBV10-1|NA|TRBJ1-5
TGCGCCAGCAGTGAGACCAGGGGGCGAGGACAGCCCCAGCATTTT
CASSETRGRGQPQHF
>TRBD1|TRBV9|NA|TRBJ1-1
TGTGCCAGCAGCCTCAGGGACAGGTTTTATTCCGGGAACACTGAAGCTTTCTTT
CASSLRDRFYSGNTEAFF
>TRBD2|TRBV28|NA|TRBJ2-7
TGTGCCAGCAGTTCTCCGGGACTAGAGCACTACGAGCAGTACTTC
CASSSPGLEHYEQYF
>NA|TRBV28|NA|TRBJ1-5
TGTGCCAGCAGTTCCTCCCGACAGGAGAATCAGCCCCAGCATTTT
CASSSSRQENQPQHF
>NA|TRBV6-5|few|TRBJ2-7
TGTGCCAGCAGGCAAGGGTACAGGCCTTCGGAGCAGTACTTC
CASRQGYRPSEQYF
>NA|TRBV10-3|NA|TRBJ2-3
TGTGCCATCAGATTGGGCGGGGAAGCCACAGATACGCAGTATTTT
CAIRLGGEATDTQYF
>NA|TRBV6-6|NA|TRBJ2-7
TGTGCCAGCAGTCCGCTAGCGTGGTACGAGCAGTACTTC
CASSPLAWYEQYF
>NA|TRBV6-5|NA|TRBJ2-1
TGTGCCAGCAGTTCACCCCACCTTTGGGGGGACAATGAGCAGTTCTTC
CASSSPHLWGDNEQFF
>NA|TRBV2|NA|TRBJ1-5
TGTGCCAGCACCCTTGAATCCGGGGTCAGCAATCAGCCCCAGCATTTT
CASTLESGVSNQPQHF
>TRBD1|TRBV4-1|NA|TRBJ1-4
TGCGCCAGCAGCCATACCGGGACAGGGGAGTTGTCAGTGGAAAAACTGTTTTTT
CASSHTGTGELSVEKLFF
>NA|TRBV28|NA|TRBJ1-2
TGTGCCAGCAGTTTAAGGGGTTACTACACCTTC
CASSLRGYYTF
>TRBD1|TRBV19|few|TRBJ1-4
TGTGCCAGTAGTATCACCGGGACAGGGTACGCAACTAATGAAAAACTGTTTTTT
CASSITGTGYATNEKLFF
>TRBD2|TRBV19|NA|TRBJ2-1
TGTGCCAGTAGTAACCAACTAGCGGAGGTCGGTAATGAGCAGTTCTTC
CASSNQLAEVGNEQFF
>NA|TRBV5-1|few|TRBJ2-7
TGCGCCAGCAGCATACAGGGCTACGAGCAGTACTTC
CASSIQGYEQYF
>NA|TRBV4-3|NA|TRBJ1-3
TGCGCCAGCAGCCAAGGTGGGGAGTCGAGCTCTGGAAACACCATATATTTT
CASSQGGESSSGNTIYF
>NA|TRBV19|NA|TRBJ2-5
TGTGCCAGTAGTATGTACCAGGGGGGGACCCAGTACTTC
CASSMYQGGTQYF
>NA|TRBV5-4|NA|TRBJ2-5
TGTGCCAGCAGCTTGGTCCAGGGGTTGCAAGAGACCCAGTACTTC
CASSLVQGLQETQYF
>NA|TRBV20-1|NA|TRBJ2-7
TGCAGTGCTAGAGAGGAGGACGAGCAGTACTTC
CSAREEDEQYF
>NA|TRBV5-6|once|TRBJ1-1
TGTGCCAGCAGCCATAACAGGCAGGGAGGGGGGACTGAAGCTTTCTTT
CASSHNRQGGGTEAFF
>NA|TRBV2|NA|TRBJ1-5
TGTGCCAGCAAAAAACAGGGCGGCAATCAGCCCCAGCATTTT
CASKKQGGNQPQHF
>NA|TRBV21-1|NA|TRBJ1-1
TGTGCCAGCAGCAAAGCGGTGGGCCCGAACACTGAAGCTTTCTTT
CASSKAVGPNTEAFF
>TRBD1|TRBV28|NA|TRBJ2-1
TGTGCCAGCAGTTTATGGGGACAGGGGGGTCATGAGCAGTTCTTC
CASSLWGQGGHEQFF
>TRBD2|TRBV28|once|TRBJ2-5
TGTGCCAGCAACTCCCAGGTAGGGGAGGGAGAGACCCAGTACTTC
CASNSQVGEGETQYF
>NA|TRBV6-5|NA|TRBJ1-6
TGTGCCAGCAGCTCCAGCTCCTATAATTCACCCCTCCACTTT
CASSSSSYNSPLHF
>TRBD1|TRBV28|NA|TRBJ1-1
TGTGCCAGCAGTTTGGTCCGACAGGGTTCCACTGAAGCTTTCTTT
CASSLVRQGSTEAFF
>NA|TRBV4-2|NA|TRBJ1-5
TGTGCCAGCAGCCAAGATACCAGAATCCATCAGCCCCAGCATTTT
CASSQDTRIHQPQHF
>TRBD1|TRBV11-2|NA|TRBJ2-1
TGTGCCAGCAGCCCGCATACAGGGGGCCCCAACCATGAGCAGTTCTTC
CASSPHTGGPNHEQFF
>NA|TRBV6-1|NA|TRBJ2-1
TGTGCCAGCAGACACCCCAGGCGGGATGAGCAGTTCTTC
CASRHPRRDEQFF
>NA|TRBV7-9|NA|TRBJ2-5
TGTGCCAGCAGCCCAAATCCCAGGCGGGAACACCAAGAGACCCAGTACTTC
CASSPNPRREHQETQYF
>NA|TRBV6-1|NA|TRBJ1-1
TGTGCCAGCAGTGAAGCCAGAAAACTGAACACTGAAGCTTTCTTT
CASSEARKLNTEAFF
>NA|TRBV29-1|NA|TRBJ2-7
TGCAGCGTTGAAGATGGAGACTACGAGCAGTACTTC
CSVEDGDYEQYF
>NA|TRBV6-1|NA|TRBJ1-1
TGTGCCAGCAGTGAGGGGCGTCGCCACATGAACACTGAAGCTTTCTTT
CASSEGRRHMNTEAFF
>TRBD2|TRBV25-1|NA|TRBJ2-7
TGTGCCAGCAGTGAGTCCCAGCGGGAGCCTGAGGAGCAGTACTTC
CASSESQREPEEQYF
>TRBD1|TRBV5-4|NA|TRBJ2-7
TGTGCCAGCAGCCCCCGGAGCCTAATAGGACAGGGGAGCTCCTACGAGCAGTACTTC
CASSPRSLIGQGSSYEQYF
>TRBD1|TRBV2|NA|TRBJ2-5
TGTGCCAGCAGTGCTCCACCCCGGGACAGGGGGCCAGAGACCCAGTACTTC
CASSAPPRDRGPETQYF
>TRBD1|TRBV5-6|NA|TRBJ2-6
TGTGCCAGCAGCCCGGGACAGGAGCGCTCTGGGGCCAACGTCCTGACTTTC
CASSPGQERSGANVLTF
>NA|TRBV5-5|NA|TRBJ1-2
TGTGCCAGCAGCTTGAGAGGGCTGAATGGCTACACCTTC
CASSLRGLNGYTF
>TRBD1|TRBV14|NA|TRBJ2-2
TGTGCCAGCAGCCAAGTAACGGACAGGGCCCCCTTTCTAAACACCGGGGAGCTGTTTTTT
CASSQVTDRAPFLNTGELFF
>NA|TRBV19|NA|TRBJ1-2
TGTGCCAGTAGCCGGAGGCCGCGCGGCGGCTACACCTTC
CASSRRPRGGYTF
>NA|TRBV7-9|NA|TRBJ1-4
TGTGCCAGCAGCTTAGCTCACGGGGGTCCAAATGAAAAACTGTTTTTT
CASSLAHGGPNEKLFF
>NA|TRBV19|NA|TRBJ1-2
TGTGCCAGTAGTATTCCAGGGTATGGCTACACCTTC
CASSIPGYGYTF
>NA|TRBV28|NA|TRBJ2-3
TGTGCCAGCAGTTTAGCTAGCGGCACAGATACGCAGTATTTT
CASSLASGTDTQYF
>TRBD1|TRBV19|NA|TRBJ1-5
TGTGCCAGTACCCAGACAGGGAATCAGCCCCAGCATTTT
CASTQTGNQPQHF
>TRBD2|TRBV28|NA|TRBJ2-1
TGTGCCAGCACCCATAAGAGCGGGATCGAGCAGTTCTTC
CASTHKSGIEQFF
>TRBD2|TRBV29-1|NA|TRBJ2-3
TGCAGCGCCGAGGGCTCTAGCGGGAGGGAATTT
CSAEGSSGREF
>NA|TRBV5-4|NA|TRBJ2-7
TGTGCCAGCAGCTTGACTCTTCCAGGGCAGGCCTCCTCCTACGAGCAGTACTTC
CASSLTLPGQASSYEQYF
>NA|TRBV5-1|once|TRBJ2-7
TGCGCCAGCAGCTCAATAGAATTATTACCAGGTATTCACGAGCAGTACTTC
CASSSIELLPGIHEQYF
>TRBD2|TRBV5-6|NA|TRBJ2-1
TGTGCCAGCAGCTCCAGACTAGCGGGAGCGAATGAGCAGTTCTTC
CASSSRLAGANEQFF